The 6 T cell receptor beta chains given below trace back to one sample, sequenced in a study of T cell changes during pregnancy in multiple sclerosis. Measured with immunoSEQ multiplex PCR; TCRdb has only the in-frame clones, and not every one. The profile shows 50,000 to 60,000 clones, over 90% of them singletons. Sequences were derived from CD4+ T cells from peripheral blood mononuclear cells, sampled in the second trimester of pregnancy. These receptors originate from a female donor with multiple sclerosis, enrolled in a pregnancy study.

The rearrangement joins TRBV2 to TRBJ2-7; D not certain. V shed 6 bases and J shed 3 bases, with 12 bases lying between them. The CDR3 loop spans 13 amino acids. In germline, CDR1 is SNHLY, CDR2 FYNNEI. The CDR3 loop reads CASRGVGGYEQYF. The CDR3 DNA is TGTGCCAGCAGGGGCGTTGGTGGCTACGAGCAGTACTTC.

About this clone: At one of its ends the junction is not consistent with the germline gene, which may arise from a read error. The chain joins TRBV6-6 to TRBJ2-2; D possibly corresponds to TRBD2 (6 bases). Germline values: CDR1 MNHNY, CDR2 SVGAGI (reference sequence). This CDR3 is 16 amino acids long. CDR3 residues: CASIYNRDSYTGELFF. CDR3 nucleotides: TGTGCCAGCATTTACAACCGGGACTCCTACACCGGGGAGCTGTTTTTT.

The chain's CDR3 is CASSPDTRKNTEAFF. As DNA, the CDR3 is TGTGCCAGCTCACCTGACACCAGGAAGAACACTGAAGCTTTCTTT. The rearrangement uses TRBV18 and TRBJ1-1; D not resolved. CDR3 length: 15 amino acids. CDR1 and CDR2 (germline): KGHSH, LQKENI. Trimming cost V 3 bases and J 1 base, with 12 bases left between them.

The CDR3 loop reads CASSGLIGGQPQHF. For the CDR3, the DNA is TGTGCCAGCAGCGGTCTTATCGGAGGACAGCCCCAGCATTTT. The gene calls are TRBV6-1 and TRBJ1-5; D gene unclear. Germline CDR1 and CDR2: MNHNS and SASEGT. CDR3 length equals 14 residues. Trimming shortened V by 6 bases and J by 7 bases, and 16 bases separated the two germline ends.

This chain uses TRBV7-9 with TRBJ2-7; TRBD1 matches 7 bases. This CDR3 spans 18 amino acids. Germline V CDR1 and CDR2: SEHNR, FQNEAQ (reference sequence). The V segment lost 5 bases and the J segment 0 bases; nucleotides outside the gene matches: 16. The chain's CDR3 is CASSPSINRGLSSYEQYF. The DNA of the CDR3 is TGTGCCAGCAGCCCGAGCATTAACAGGGGCCTTAGCTCCTACGAGCAGTACTTC.

The chain uses TRBV4-1 and TRBJ2-2; D is unclear. This CDR3 contains 14 residues. With 0 bases removed from V and 6 bases from J, the gap between germline ends came to 8 bases. From germline, CDR1 is MGHRA and CDR2 YSYEKL. In DNA, the CDR3 is TGCGCCAGCAGCCAAGATTTAGTACCCGGGGAGCTGTTTTTT. This sequence encodes CASSQDLVPGELFF.